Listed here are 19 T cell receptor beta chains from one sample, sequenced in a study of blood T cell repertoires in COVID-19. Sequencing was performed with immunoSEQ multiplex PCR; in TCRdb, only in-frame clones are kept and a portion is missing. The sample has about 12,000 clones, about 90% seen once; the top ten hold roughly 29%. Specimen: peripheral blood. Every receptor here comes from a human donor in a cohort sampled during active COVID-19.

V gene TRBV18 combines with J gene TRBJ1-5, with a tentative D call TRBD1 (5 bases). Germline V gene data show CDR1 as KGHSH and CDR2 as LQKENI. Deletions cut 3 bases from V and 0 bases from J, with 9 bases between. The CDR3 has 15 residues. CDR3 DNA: TGTGCCAGCTCACCCGACAGTATTAGCAATCAGCCCCAGCATTTT. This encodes CASSPDSISNQPQHF.

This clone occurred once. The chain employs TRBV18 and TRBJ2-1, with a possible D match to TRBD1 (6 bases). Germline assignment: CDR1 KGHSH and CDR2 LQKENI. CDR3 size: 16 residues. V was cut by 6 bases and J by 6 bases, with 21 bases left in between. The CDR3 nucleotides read TGTGCCAGCTCCCTAGTTCCTGGGGGCTCCGGCAATGAGCAGTTCTTC. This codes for CASSLVPGGSGNEQFF.

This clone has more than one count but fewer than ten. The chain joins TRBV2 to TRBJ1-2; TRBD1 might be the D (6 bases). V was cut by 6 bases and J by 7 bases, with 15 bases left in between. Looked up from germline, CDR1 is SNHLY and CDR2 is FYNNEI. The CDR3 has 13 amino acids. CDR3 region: CASSDAGAGGYTF. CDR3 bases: TGTGCCAGCAGCGATGCAGGGGCTGGTGGCTACACCTTC.

The CDR3 spells CASTGSGDYGTQYF. The DNA of the CDR3 is TGTGCCAGCACAGGGTCAGGGGATTATGGGACCCAGTACTTC. The V gene is TRBV2, the J gene TRBJ2-5, with D perhaps matching TRBD1 (6 bases). Germline V gene lookup returns CDR1 SNHLY and CDR2 FYNNEI. V was clipped by 7 bases and J by 7 bases, with 19 bases between them. This CDR3 has 14 amino acids. Filled out from reference TRBV2 and TRBJ2-5, the complete variable domain reads EPEVTQTPSHQVTQMGQEVILRCVPISNHLYFYWYRQILGQKVEFLVSFYNNEISEKSEIFDDQFSVERPDGSNFTLKIRSTKLEDSAMYFCASTGSGDYGTQYFGPGTRLLVL.

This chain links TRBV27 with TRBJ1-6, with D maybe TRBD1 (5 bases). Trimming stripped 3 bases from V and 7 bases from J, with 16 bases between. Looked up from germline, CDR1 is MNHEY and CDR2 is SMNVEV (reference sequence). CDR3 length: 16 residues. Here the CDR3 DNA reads TGTGCCAGCAGTTTTTCGGTAGCCGGGGGAAATTCACCCCTCCACTTT. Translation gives CASSFSVAGGNSPLHF.

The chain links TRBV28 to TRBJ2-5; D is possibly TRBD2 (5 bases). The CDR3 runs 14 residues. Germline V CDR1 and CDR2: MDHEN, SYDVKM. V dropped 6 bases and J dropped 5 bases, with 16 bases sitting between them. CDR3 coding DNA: TGTGCCAGCAGCACCACGGGGTCCATCGAGACCCAGTACTTC. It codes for CASSTTGSIETQYF. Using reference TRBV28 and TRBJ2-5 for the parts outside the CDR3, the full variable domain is DVKVTQSSRYLVKRTGEKVFLECVQDMDHENMFWYRQDPGLGLRLIYFSYDVKMKEKGDIPEGYSVSREKKERFSLILESASTNQTSMYLCASSTTGSIETQYFGPGTRLLVL.

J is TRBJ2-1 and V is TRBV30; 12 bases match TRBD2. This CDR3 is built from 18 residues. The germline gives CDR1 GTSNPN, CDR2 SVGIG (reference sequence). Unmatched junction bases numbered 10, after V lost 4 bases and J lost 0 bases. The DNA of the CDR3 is TGTGCCTGGAACTTGGGGCTAGCGGGGGGGAGCTCCTACAATGAGCAGTTCTTC. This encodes CAWNLGLAGGSSYNEQFF.

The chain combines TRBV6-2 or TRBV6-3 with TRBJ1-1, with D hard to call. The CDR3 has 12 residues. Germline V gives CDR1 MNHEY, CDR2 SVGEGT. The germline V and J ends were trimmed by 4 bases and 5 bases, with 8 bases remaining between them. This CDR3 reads CASSFGYTEAFF. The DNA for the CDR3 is TGTGCCAGCAGTTTCGGGTATACTGAAGCTTTCTTT.

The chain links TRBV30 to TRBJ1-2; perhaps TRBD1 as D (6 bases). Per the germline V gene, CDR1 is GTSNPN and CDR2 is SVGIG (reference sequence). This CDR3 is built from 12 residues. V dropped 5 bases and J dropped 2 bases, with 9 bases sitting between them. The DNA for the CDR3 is TGTGCCTGGTGGACAGTGAACTATGGCTACACCTTC. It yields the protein CAWWTVNYGYTF.

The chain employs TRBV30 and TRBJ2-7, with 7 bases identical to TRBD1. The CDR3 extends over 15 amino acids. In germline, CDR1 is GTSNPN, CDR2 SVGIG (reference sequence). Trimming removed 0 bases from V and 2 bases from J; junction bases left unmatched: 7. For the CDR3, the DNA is TGTGCCTGGAGTGTACCCGGGACAGAGGCCTACGAGCAGTACTTC. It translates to CAWSVPGTEAYEQYF.

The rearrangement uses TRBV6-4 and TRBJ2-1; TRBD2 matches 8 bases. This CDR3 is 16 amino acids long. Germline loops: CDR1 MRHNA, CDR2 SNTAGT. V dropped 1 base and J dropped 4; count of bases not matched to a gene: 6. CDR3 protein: CASSDLPTGGYNEQFF. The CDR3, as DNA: TGTGCCAGCAGTGACTTACCAACGGGGGGGTACAATGAGCAGTTCTTC.

CDR3 protein: CASKEVGTSGYEQYF. The CDR3 DNA sequence: TGTGCCAGCAAAGAAGTCGGGACTAGCGGGTACGAGCAGTACTTC. The rearrangement joins TRBV6-5 to TRBJ2-7, with TRBD2 matching 12 bases. Germline V gives CDR1 MNHEY, CDR2 SVGAGI. The CDR3 totals 15 residues. With V trimmed by 7 bases and J by 4 bases, 8 bases remained unmatched.

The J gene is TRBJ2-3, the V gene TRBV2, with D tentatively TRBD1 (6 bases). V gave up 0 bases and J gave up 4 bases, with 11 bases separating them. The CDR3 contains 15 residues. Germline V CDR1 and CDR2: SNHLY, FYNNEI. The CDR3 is CASSEAGAGPDTQYF. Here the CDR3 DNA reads TGTGCCAGCAGTGAAGCGGGGGCTGGTCCAGATACGCAGTATTTT.

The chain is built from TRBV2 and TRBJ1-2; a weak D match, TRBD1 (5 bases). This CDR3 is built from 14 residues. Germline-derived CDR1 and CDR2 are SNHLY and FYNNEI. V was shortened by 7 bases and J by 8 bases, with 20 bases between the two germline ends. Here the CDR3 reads CASNQDVGPQGYTF. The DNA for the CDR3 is TGTGCCAGCAATCAGGACGTGGGGCCACAAGGCTACACCTTC.

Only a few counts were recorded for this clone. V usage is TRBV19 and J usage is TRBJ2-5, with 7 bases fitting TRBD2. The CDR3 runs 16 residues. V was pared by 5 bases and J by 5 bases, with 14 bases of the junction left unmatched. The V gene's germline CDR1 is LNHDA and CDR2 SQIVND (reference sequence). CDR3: CASSSGGKATWETQYF. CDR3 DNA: TGTGCCAGTAGTTCGGGAGGCAAGGCCACGTGGGAGACCCAGTACTTC.

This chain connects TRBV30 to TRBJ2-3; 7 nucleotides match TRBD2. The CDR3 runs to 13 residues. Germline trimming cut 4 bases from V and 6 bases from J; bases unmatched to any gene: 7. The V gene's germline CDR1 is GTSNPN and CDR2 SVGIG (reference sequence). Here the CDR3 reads CAWNLGGLDTQYF. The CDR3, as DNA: TGTGCCTGGAACCTCGGGGGGTTGGATACGCAGTATTTT. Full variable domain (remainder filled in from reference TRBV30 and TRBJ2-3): SQTIHQWPATLVQPVGSPLSLECTVEGTSNPNLYWYRQAAGRGLQLLFYSVGIGQISSEVPQNLSASRPQDRQFILSSKKLLLSDSGFYLCAWNLGGLDTQYFGPGTRLTVL.

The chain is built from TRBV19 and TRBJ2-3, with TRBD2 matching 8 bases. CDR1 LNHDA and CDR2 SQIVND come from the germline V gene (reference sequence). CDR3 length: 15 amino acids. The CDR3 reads CATSGGAGVTDTQYF. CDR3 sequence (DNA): TGTGCGACGTCCGGGGGGGCCGGAGTTACAGATACGCAGTATTTT.

Written as DNA, the CDR3 is TGTGCCAGCAGTGTCTCGACCACAGGGGTTTCTGGCTACACCTTC. It translates to CASSVSTTGVSGYTF. The chain is built from TRBV6-4 and TRBJ1-2; 7 bases line up with TRBD1. V lost 4 bases and J lost 7; bases outside the gene matches: 12. CDR1 MRHNA and CDR2 SNTAGT come from the germline V gene. The CDR3 contains 15 residues.

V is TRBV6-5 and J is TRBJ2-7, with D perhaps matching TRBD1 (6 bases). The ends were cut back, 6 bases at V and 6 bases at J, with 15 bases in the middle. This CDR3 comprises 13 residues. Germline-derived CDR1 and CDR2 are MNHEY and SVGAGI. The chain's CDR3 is CASRPSRGFEQYF. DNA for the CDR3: TGTGCCAGCAGGCCTAGCAGGGGCTTCGAGCAGTACTTC.